The clone carrying this T cell receptor (beta chain) was counted once. These data come from a study of blood T cell repertoires in COVID-19. Study context: Collection of acute and convalescent COVID-19 samples took place in the United States, Italy and Spain.

This table comes from immunoSEQ multiplex PCR, and its TCRdb copy is limited to in-frame clones, with some not included. The sample records about 210,000 clones, 80% being singletons. The sequence was obtained from a man under 40 with acute COVID-19. Sequenced: PBMCs or T cells enriched from blood (not recorded which).

The DNA of the CDR3 is TGTGCCAGCAGCTTATCGGCGGGGTCCCTCCGAGGCACTGAAGCTTTCTTT. Protein sequence: CASSLSAGSLRGTEAFF. The V call is TRBV7-2, the J call TRBJ1-1; D is uncertain. The germline CDR1 and CDR2 sequences are SGHTA and FQGNSA. The V gene lost 2 bases and the J gene lost 4 bases, with 20 bases spanning the gap. This CDR3 has 17 amino acids.